The 3 T cell receptor beta chains below come from one sample, sequenced in a study of read filtering for tumor transcriptome and immune sequencing (dated by TCRdb to 2018 to 2020). TCRdb names Illumina HiSeq 4000 as the instrument used. TCR libraries were constructed from roughly 380 ng RNA using the Immunoverse kit, and molecular barcoded adaptors covering alpha/delta and beta/gamma chains were employed. The public reads were run again by TCRdb, first through fastp at Q25 and then through MiXCR, and only productive beta chains were kept. Each CDR3 protein gets just one entry, which takes the most common genes and DNA from the rows behind it. The sample table contains 75,000 to 95,000 distinct CDR3 sequences; only one count was recorded for about a fifth of them. The ten most abundant clones make up about 10% of the sample. Material for sequencing was a population of CD138-negative cells sorted from bone marrow. The cell subset or site label, read with the paper, signifies: bone marrow mononuclear cells depleted of CD138+ plasma/myeloma cells by negative magnetic selection. These receptor sequences come from a donor at least 40 years old with multiple myeloma.

Regarding this clonotype: A much larger clone sits a single nucleotide away, making a read error possible. The rearrangement links TRBV10-2 to TRBJ1-2; the match to TRBD1 covers 10 bases. CDR1 and CDR2 from the germline V gene are WSHSY and SAAADI. This CDR3 contains 16 residues. In nucleotides, the CDR3 is TGCGCCTGCAGTGATTGGGACAGGGGAGCTAACTATGGCTACACCTTC. Protein product: CACSDWDRGANYGYTF.

The chain uses TRBV12-3 or TRBV12-4 and TRBJ1-5; D uncertain. This CDR3 contains 15 residues. Between the trimmed V and J ends, which lost 4 bases and 5 bases, there was a span of 15 bases. This CDR3 is CASSSDRPRDQPQHF. CDR3 DNA sequence: TGTGCCAGCAGTTCTGACCGCCCACGGGATCAGCCCCAGCATTTT.

This clonotype has a count of ten or more. The chain has TRBV18 and TRBJ2-3; D uncertain. CDR1 is KGHSH and CDR2 is LQKENI in the germline V gene. The germline V and J ends were trimmed by 2 bases and 5 bases, with 5 bases remaining between them. The CDR3 spans 12 residues. CDR3 sequence: CASSPKGDTQYF. CDR3 nucleotide sequence: TGTGCCAGCTCACCAAAGGGAGATACGCAGTATTTT.